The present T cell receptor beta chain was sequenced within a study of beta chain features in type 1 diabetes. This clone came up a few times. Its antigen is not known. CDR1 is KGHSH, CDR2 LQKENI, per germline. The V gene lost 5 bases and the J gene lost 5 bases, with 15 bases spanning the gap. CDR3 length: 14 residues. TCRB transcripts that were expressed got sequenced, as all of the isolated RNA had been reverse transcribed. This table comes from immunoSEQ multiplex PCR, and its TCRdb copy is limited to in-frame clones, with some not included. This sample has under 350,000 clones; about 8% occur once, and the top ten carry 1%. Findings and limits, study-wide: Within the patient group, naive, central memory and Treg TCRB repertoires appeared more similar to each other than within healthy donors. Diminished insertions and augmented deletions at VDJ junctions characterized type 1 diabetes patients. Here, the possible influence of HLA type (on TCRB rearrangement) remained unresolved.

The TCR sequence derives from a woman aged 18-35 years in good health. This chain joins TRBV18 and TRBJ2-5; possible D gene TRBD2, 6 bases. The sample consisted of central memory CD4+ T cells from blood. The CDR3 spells CASSSGLSKETQYF. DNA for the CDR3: TGTGCCAGCTCATCGGGACTTAGTAAGGAGACCCAGTACTTC.